This T cell receptor (beta chain) was identified during a study of cytomegalovirus exposure and HLA in healthy donors. General study findings and limits: There were several of the most significant clusters that appeared linked to common viral pathogens in a later analysis. According to an earlier analysis, most TCR beta V segments yielded productive rearrangements about 90% or about 30% of the time.

The CDR3 totals 14 residues. The V gene end was trimmed by 0 bases and the J gene end by 7 bases; junction bases not matched to a gene: 7. Germline CDR1 and CDR2: SGHDT and YYEEEE. This clone was counted a single time. As yet, its antigen is unknown. The PCR ran on 60 Vbeta and 13 Jbeta primers. TCRdb's copy holds only in-frame clones and misses some; the assay was immunoSEQ multiplex PCR. The table lists about 79,000 clones, about two thirds of them singletons. Material for sequencing was PBMCs. The TCR comes from a man between 60 and 75 years old in good health and CMV-seronegative. The V gene is TRBV5-6, the J gene TRBJ2-7, with 7 bases fitting TRBD1. The CDR3 region is CASSLGRGYGEQYF. Here the CDR3 DNA reads TGTGCCAGCAGCTTGGGCAGGGGGTACGGAGAGCAGTACTTC.